These 32 T cell receptor beta chains originate from one sample sequenced in a study of T cells in Graves' hyperthyroidism and ophthalmopathy. Researchers amplified the TCR beta CDR3 regions from RNA transcripts. HTBI primers were used for first-round RT-PCR of the TCR CDR3. TCRdb reanalysed the multiplex PCR reads using MiXCR and keeps one entry per CDR3 protein. The sample has approximately 520,000 distinct CDR3 sequences, approximately 25% seen once; the top ten hold approximately 10%. The sequenced material came from blood. These receptor sequences come from a woman aged 25 to 39 with Graves' ophthalmopathy.

V is TRBV20-1 and J is TRBJ2-7, with 11 bases fitting TRBD2. CDR3 size: 15 residues. Germline CDR1 reads DFQATT; CDR2 reads SNEGSKA (reference sequence). Trimming removed 0 bases from V and 2 bases from J; junction bases left unmatched: 3. CDR3 sequence: CSAREPSGGTYEQYF. The CDR3 nucleotides read TGCAGTGCTAGAGAGCCTAGCGGGGGGACCTACGAGCAGTACTTC.

The genes are TRBV29-1 and TRBJ2-5, with 8 nucleotides matching TRBD2. Germline V gene data show CDR1 as SQVTM and CDR2 as ANQGSEA. Trimming removed 2 bases from V and 4 bases from J; junction bases left unmatched: 12. The CDR3 extends over 16 amino acids. Here the CDR3 DNA reads TGCAGCGTTGAATTGGTGACTAGCGATGTGAGAGAGACCCAGTACTTC. Amino acids: CSVELVTSDVRETQYF.

This clonotype has just a few counts. A read error is possible here, since a much larger clone lies one base away. The chain combines TRBV6-1 with TRBJ2-2; the D is unclear. The V gene's germline CDR1 is MNHNS and CDR2 SASEGT. CDR3 length: 15 residues. Trimming shortened V by 8 bases and J by 4 bases, and 17 bases separated the two germline ends. The CDR3 DNA is TGTGCCAGCGGGCGACTCGGAGAATCCACCGGGGAGCTGTTTTTT. Translation gives CASGRLGESTGELFF.

This clonotype has more than one count but fewer than ten. This chain joins TRBV27 and TRBJ2-2; unclear D gene. Trimming shortened V by 3 bases and J by 0 bases, and 8 bases separated the two germline ends. CDR1 MNHEY and CDR2 SMNVEV come from the germline V gene (reference sequence). The CDR3 loop spans 15 amino acids. The CDR3 protein is CASSFFPANTGELFF. The CDR3 DNA sequence: TGTGCCAGCAGTTTTTTCCCCGCGAACACCGGGGAGCTGTTTTTT.

This clonotype was seen ten or more times. The chain recombines TRBV14 with TRBJ1-1; possibly TRBD1 for D (5 bases). CDR3 size: 13 residues. Trimming took 3 bases from V and 5 from J, leaving 10 bases between them. Per the germline V gene, CDR1 is SGHDN and CDR2 is FVKESK. CDR3 in DNA: TGTGCCAGCAGCCAGGCAGACAGAACTGAAGCTTTCTTT. Its protein product is CASSQADRTEAFF.

At least ten counts were recorded for this clonotype. V and J are TRBV12-3 or TRBV12-4 and TRBJ2-7; D is unresolved. The CDR3 runs to 14 residues. Trimming shortened V by 1 base and J by 2 bases, and 9 bases separated the two germline ends. The CDR3 sequence: CASSLGARTYEQYF. The CDR3 DNA sequence: TGTGCCAGCAGTTTAGGGGCACGAACCTACGAGCAGTACTTC.

As concerns this clonotype: Possible read error: a much larger clone is one base away. V is TRBV5-8 and J is TRBJ2-7; 7 bases map to TRBD1. The CDR3 runs to 15 residues. Germline V gene data show CDR1 as SGHTS and CDR2 as YDEGEE. In nucleotides, the CDR3 is TGTGCCAGCAGCTATAACCGGGACAGACCCTACGAGGAGTACTTC. Translating gives CASSYNRDRPYEEYF.

This clonotype was counted ten times or more. The rearrangement uses TRBV5-1 and TRBJ2-7; 11 bases are shared with TRBD2. The CDR3 has 15 amino acids. With 0 bases clipped from V and 6 bases from J, the junction kept 5 bases outside the gene matches. Germline V CDR1 and CDR2: SGHRS, YFSETQ. CDR3 loop: CASSLEVAGGREQYF. The CDR3 coding sequence is TGCGCCAGCAGCTTGGAGGTAGCGGGGGGGCGCGAGCAGTACTTC. The whole variable domain, remainder taken from reference TRBV5-1 and TRBJ2-7, is KAGVTQTPRYLIKTRGQQVTLSCSPISGHRSVSWYQQTPGQGLQFLFEYFSETQRNKGNFPGRFSGRQFSNSRSEMNVSTLELGDSALYLCASSLEVAGGREQYFGPGTRLTVT.

This clonotype was seen many times. A much larger clone differs from this one at a single base, so this may be a read error. V is TRBV6-1 and J is TRBJ2-5; no reliable D call. The CDR3 covers 11 residues. With 6 bases removed from V and 0 bases from J, the gap between germline ends came to 2 bases. Germline CDR1 is MNHNS and CDR2 is SASEGT. CDR3 sequence (DNA): TGTGCCAGCAGGGACCAAGAGACCCAGTACTTC. This gives the protein CASRDQETQYF.

In its sample, this clonotype was seen many times. The chain couples TRBV5-1 to TRBJ1-2; 7 bases align to TRBD1. Per germline, CDR1 SGHRS and CDR2 YFSETQ. Trimming at V came to 1 base and at J to 8 bases, leaving 5 bases not matched to a gene. This CDR3 has 13 residues. DNA for the CDR3: TGCGCCAGCAGCTTGACAGGGGCTGAGGGCTACACCTTC. Residues: CASSLTGAEGYTF. The variable domain in full, completed from reference TRBV5-1 and TRBJ1-2, reads KAGVTQTPRYLIKTRGQQVTLSCSPISGHRSVSWYQQTPGQGLQFLFEYFSETQRNKGNFPGRFSGRQFSNSRSEMNVSTLELGDSALYLCASSLTGAEGYTFGSGTRLTVV.

The chain combines TRBV4-3 with TRBJ2-2; D not certain. The germline gives CDR1 LGHNA, CDR2 YSLEER. Trimming shortened V by 0 bases and J by 3 bases, and 5 bases separated the two germline ends. The CDR3 runs to 14 residues. The CDR3 sequence: CASSQDMDTGELFF. Written as DNA, the CDR3 is TGCGCCAGCAGCCAAGATATGGACACCGGGGAGCTGTTTTTT.

The chain joins TRBV12-3 or TRBV12-4 to TRBJ1-1; weak D call: TRBD1 (6 bases). Trimming took 1 base from V and 4 from J, leaving 13 bases between them. This CDR3 has 15 amino acids. The CDR3 bases are TGTGCCAGCAGTTTAGTAGGGGGGCTTCGCACTGAAGCTTTCTTT. It codes for CASSLVGGLRTEAFF.

This clonotype occurred many times. The V call is TRBV5-1, the J call TRBJ2-5; perhaps TRBD1 as D (5 bases). V was trimmed by 0 bases and J by 5 bases, leaving 14 bases between them. There are 15 residues in the CDR3. Per the germline V gene, CDR1 is SGHRS and CDR2 is YFSETQ. The CDR3 here is CASSLGQGLRETQYF. The CDR3 DNA is TGCGCCAGCAGCTTGGGGCAGGGATTACGGGAGACCCAGTACTTC.

Ten or more counts support this clonotype. The chain employs TRBV19 and TRBJ2-7; 10 positions agree with TRBD1. From germline, CDR1 is LNHDA and CDR2 SQIVND (reference sequence). V shed 6 bases, J shed 3 bases, and the junction held 8 bases outside the gene matches. This CDR3 is built from 15 residues. The CDR3 DNA reads TGTGCCAGTAGCCTAATGAGGGACAGGGGCTACGAGCAGTACTTC. Translating gives CASSLMRDRGYEQYF.

This clonotype was seen many times. This chain joins TRBV29-1 and TRBJ2-7; TRBD1 aligns across 11 bases. V gave up 4 bases and J gave up 2 bases; unmatched junction bases: 10. The CDR3 covers 16 residues. Germline V lookup: CDR1 SQVTM, CDR2 ANQGSEA. The CDR3 bases are TGCAGCGTTGGGGGGAAATTGGGACAGGGGGCCTACGAGCAGTACTTC. Protein: CSVGGKLGQGAYEQYF.

The V call is TRBV12-3 or TRBV12-4, the J call TRBJ2-7, with a tentative D call TRBD2 (6 bases). There are 12 residues in the CDR3. The germline V and J ends were trimmed by 9 bases and 7 bases, with 16 bases remaining between them. CDR3 DNA: TGTGCCAGTGGGGGGTTGGAGGAAGAGCAGTACTTC. It yields the protein CASGGLEEEQYF.

This clonotype has a single count. The chain carries TRBV6-1 and TRBJ1-1; 9 positions match TRBD1. V shed 7 bases and J 3 bases; nucleotides not matched to a gene: 6. CDR1 is MNHNS, CDR2 SASEGT, per germline. CDR3 size: 14 residues. CDR3 bases: TGTGCCAGCACTCCGGACAGGGGAGACACTGAAGCTTTCTTT. This sequence encodes CASTPDRGDTEAFF.

V and J are TRBV12-3 or TRBV12-4 and TRBJ2-7; TRBD1 matches at 9 bases. V lost 8 bases to trimming and J lost 2 bases; unmatched junction nucleotides: 7. The CDR3 length is 14 residues. Written as DNA, the CDR3 is TGTGCCAGCGCCGCCGGGACAGGGCCCTACGAGCAGTACTTC. Translating it yields CASAAGTGPYEQYF.

The sample holds many counts of this clonotype. The gene calls are TRBV6-1 and TRBJ2-5; perhaps TRBD1 as D (5 bases). This CDR3 has 13 residues. V was clipped by 7 bases and J by 2 bases, with 11 bases between them. The germline V gene encodes CDR1 MNHNS and CDR2 SASEGT. The chain's CDR3 is CASKDRAQETQYF. In DNA form, the CDR3 reads TGTGCCAGCAAAGACAGAGCGCAAGAGACCCAGTACTTC.

This clonotype was seen just once. This chain links TRBV20-1 with TRBJ1-1, with D maybe TRBD1 (5 bases). Deletions cut 4 bases from V and 1 base from J, with 10 bases between. Germline lookup yields CDR1 DFQATT and CDR2 SNEGSKA (reference sequence). CDR3 length equals 13 residues. CDR3 protein: CSATRDQNTEAFF. CDR3 bases: TGCAGTGCTACCCGGGACCAGAACACTGAAGCTTTCTTT.

This clonotype was seen repeatedly, ten times or more. Here the CDR3 reads CSARSGGNSYEQYF. CDR3 bases: TGCAGTGCTAGGAGCGGGGGGAACTCCTACGAGCAGTACTTC. The chain joins TRBV20-1 to TRBJ2-7, with TRBD2 matching over 9 bases. V dropped 3 bases and J dropped 0; count of bases not matched to a gene: 3. The CDR3 loop spans 14 amino acids. CDR1 is DFQATT and CDR2 is SNEGSKA in the germline V gene (reference sequence).

The chain uses TRBV12-3 or TRBV12-4 and TRBJ1-1; D is unresolved. The CDR3 covers 16 residues. Trimming removed 1 base from V and 11 bases from J, with 23 bases in between. The CDR3 is CASSLGGRQSGNGAFF. CDR3 nucleotides: TGTGCCAGCAGTTTAGGAGGCCGACAATCGGGCAACGGGGCTTTCTTT.

This clonotype was recorded many times. The V and J genes are TRBV6-1 and TRBJ2-7, with 8 bases that match TRBD1. This CDR3 is built from 15 residues. Germline CDR1 and CDR2: MNHNS and SASEGT. J lost 0 bases, V lost 5 bases, and 6 bases had no gene match. CDR3 in amino acids: CASSRSGTGSYEQYF. CDR3 in DNA: TGTGCCAGCAGTCGATCCGGGACAGGCTCCTACGAGCAGTACTTC.

This clonotype has a count of ten or more. V and J are TRBV29-1 and TRBJ2-7; 8 nucleotides match TRBD1. The ends lost 5 bases at V and 2 bases at J; junction bases unmatched: 11. The V gene's germline CDR1 is SQVTM and CDR2 ANQGSEA. The CDR3 loop spans 15 amino acids. The CDR3 bases are TGCAGCGTTACTCCCTACAGGGGGGAGGCCTACGAGCAGTACTTC. It codes for CSVTPYRGEAYEQYF.

This sequence joins TRBV29-1 and TRBJ1-1; D is unresolved. The CDR3 contains 14 residues. Trimming took 4 bases from V and 0 from J, leaving 12 bases between them. CDR1 and CDR2 (germline): SQVTM, ANQGSEA. For the CDR3, the DNA is TGCAGCGTTGTCTTGAGGCCTATGAACACTGAAGCTTTCTTT. Translating gives CSVVLRPMNTEAFF.

This clonotype occurred many times. V usage is TRBV12-3 or TRBV12-4 and J usage is TRBJ1-4, with 10 bases matching TRBD1. This CDR3 region has 14 residues. With 4 bases clipped from V and 8 bases from J, the junction kept 4 bases outside the gene matches. CDR3 sequence (DNA): TGTGCCAGCAGTTCCGGGACAGGGGCCGAAAAACTGTTTTTT. Translated, it gives CASSSGTGAEKLFF.

This clonotype was observed many times. The chain employs TRBV30 and TRBJ2-5; D is perhaps TRBD2 (5 bases). This CDR3 region has 15 residues. Per germline, CDR1 GTSNPN and CDR2 SVGIG (reference sequence). The V end lost 0 bases, the J end lost 4 bases, and 15 bases lay between the germline ends. The CDR3 coding sequence is TGTGCCTGGAGTGTACTTCGGGGAGTCGCAGAGACCCAGTACTTC. This translates into CAWSVLRGVAETQYF. The complete variable domain, with remaining parts taken from reference TRBV30 and TRBJ2-5, reads SQTIHQWPATLVQPVGSPLSLECTVEGTSNPNLYWYRQAAGRGLQLLFYSVGIGQISSEVPQNLSASRPQDRQFILSSKKLLLSDSGFYLCAWSVLRGVAETQYFGPGTRLLVL.

This clonotype came up many times. The chain is built from TRBV29-1 and TRBJ1-1; D not certain. Per the germline V gene, CDR1 is SQVTM and CDR2 is ANQGSEA. Trimming took off 7 bases at V and 7 bases at J, with 10 bases between the two ends. The CDR3 totals 10 residues. The CDR3 coding sequence is TGCAGCGCCGTCATGGGTGAAGCTTTCTTT. It specifies CSAVMGEAFF.

There are a few counts of this clonotype. The chain recombines TRBV12-3 or TRBV12-4 with TRBJ1-3, with no clear D. Between the trimmed V and J ends, which lost 3 bases and 2 bases, there was a span of 17 bases. The CDR3 runs to 17 residues. CDR3 loop: CASSFLLSTPAGNTIYF. DNA for the CDR3: TGTGCCAGCAGTTTTCTTTTGAGCACACCGGCTGGAAACACCATATATTTT.

This clonotype was seen repeatedly, ten times or more. The rearrangement joins TRBV24-1 to TRBJ1-2; D perhaps matches TRBD1 (5 bases). Trimming shortened V by 2 bases and J by 10 bases, and 16 bases separated the two germline ends. The CDR3 sequence is 14 residues long. CDR1 is KGHDR, CDR2 SFDVKD, per germline. The CDR3 reads CATSDSWDDSFYTF. The CDR3 nucleotides read TGTGCCACCAGTGATTCATGGGACGACTCTTTCTACACCTTC.

This clonotype showed up many times. V is TRBV27 and J is TRBJ2-7; D might be TRBD1 or TRBD2, each matching 5 bases. The CDR3 consists of 14 residues. Trimming stripped 3 bases from V and 2 bases from J, with 11 bases between. Germline CDR1 MNHEY, CDR2 SMNVEV (reference sequence). The CDR3 protein is CASSFSDSAYEQYF. The DNA for the CDR3 is TGTGCCAGCAGTTTTAGCGACAGTGCCTACGAGCAGTACTTC.

The rearrangement joins TRBV11-2 to TRBJ1-1; D perhaps matches TRBD1 (5 bases). There are 16 residues in the CDR3. Germline V gene sequence: CDR1 SGHAT, CDR2 FQNNGV. The V and J ends lost 4 bases and 4 bases respectively, with 19 bases between them. The CDR3 loop is CASSSEKGLGGTEAFF. As DNA, the CDR3 is TGTGCCAGCAGCTCAGAAAAGGGCTTGGGGGGCACTGAAGCTTTCTTT.